This T cell receptor beta chain was captured in a study of a mutant IDH1 vaccine in newly diagnosed glioma. As to this clone: Its antigen is currently unknown.

Time point given: week 35, safety follow-up. It was 300 ug of mutant IDH1 20-mer peptide that made up each vaccine dose, given with topical imiquimod. Assay used: immunoSEQ multiplex PCR; TCRdb lists only in-frame clones, some missing. The sample has about 74,000 clones, more than 75% seen once. CDR1 SGHDT and CDR2 YYEEEE come from the germline V gene. This CDR3 has 16 amino acids. Between the trimmed V and J ends, which lost 4 bases and 4 bases, there was a span of 17 bases. The J gene is TRBJ2-2, the V gene TRBV5-6, with D tentatively TRBD1 (5 bases). The specimen was PBMCs, collected from a glioma patient whose treatment included an IDH1 peptide vaccine. This receptor was identified in a man between 25 and 39 years old with glioma. The CDR3 sequence is CASSPAGIIGTGELFF. DNA for the CDR3: TGTGCCAGCAGCCCGGCAGGGATAATAGGCACCGGGGAGCTGTTTTTT. Full variable domain (remainder filled in from reference TRBV5-6 and TRBJ2-2): DAGVTQSPTHLIKTRGQQVTLRCSPKSGHDTVSWYQQALGQGPQFIFQYYEEEERQRGNFPDRFSGHQFPNYSSELNVNALLLGDSALYLCASSPAGIIGTGELFFGEGSRLTVL.